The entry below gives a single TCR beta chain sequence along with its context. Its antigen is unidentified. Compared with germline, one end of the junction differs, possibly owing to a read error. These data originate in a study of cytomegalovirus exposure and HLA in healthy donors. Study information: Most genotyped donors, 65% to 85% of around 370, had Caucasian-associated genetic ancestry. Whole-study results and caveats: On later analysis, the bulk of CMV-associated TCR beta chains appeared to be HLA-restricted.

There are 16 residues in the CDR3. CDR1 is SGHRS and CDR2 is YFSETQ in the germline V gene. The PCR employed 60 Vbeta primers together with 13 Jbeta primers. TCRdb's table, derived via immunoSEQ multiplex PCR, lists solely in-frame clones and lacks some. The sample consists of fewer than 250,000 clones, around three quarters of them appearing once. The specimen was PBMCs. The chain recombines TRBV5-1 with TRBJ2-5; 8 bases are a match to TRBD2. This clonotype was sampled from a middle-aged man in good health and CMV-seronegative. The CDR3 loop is CASSLGAIAGLETQYF. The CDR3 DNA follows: TGTGCCAGCAGCTTGGGGGCTATAGCGGGGCTTGAGACCCAGTACTTC.